The 9 T cell receptor beta chains below come from one sample, sequenced in a study of control samples from healthy donors and cancer patients (dated by TCRdb to about 2020). Library preparation employed the immunoSEQ multiplex PCR assay. The table was pulled from immuneACCESS by TCRdb, which kept in-frame rearrangements only. Such tables lose some clones; where checked, under half of the loss comes from unresolved V genes, and the rest has no known cause. Across this sample there are approximately 100,000 clones, with 90% seen only once. The biggest ten clones account for 4% to 5.5% of the sample. The sequenced material came from blood. The receptors come from a human donor in good health. The donor label of this sample is uncertain.

V gene TRBV6-1 combines with J gene TRBJ1-3; D might be TRBD1 (6 bases). The CDR3 runs to 18 residues. Trimming pared 0 bases from V and 0 bases from J, leaving 15 bases between. The germline CDR1 and CDR2 sequences are MNHNS and SASEGT. CDR3 residues: CASSEALTGSGSGNTIYF. In DNA, the CDR3 is TGTGCCAGCAGTGAAGCGCTAACAGGGTCAGGCTCTGGAAACACCATATATTTT.

For this clone: This sample includes further DNA sequences coding for the same CDR3. The chain has TRBV24-1 and TRBJ2-1, with unresolved D. CDR1 and CDR2 (germline): KGHDR, SFDVKD. The CDR3 totals 13 residues. Deletions cut 4 bases from V and 3 bases from J, with 6 bases between. The CDR3 nucleotides read TGTGCCACCAGTGACAGGTTCTACAATGAGCAGTTCTTC. This sequence encodes CATSDRFYNEQFF.

The V gene is TRBV27, the J gene TRBJ2-7, with 10 bases that match TRBD1. J gave up 7 bases and V 5 bases, and 11 bases lay outside the gene matches. Looked up from germline, CDR1 is MNHEY and CDR2 is SMNVEV (reference sequence). The CDR3 is 15 amino acids. CDR3 DNA: TGTGCCAGCAGTCCCCGGGACAGGGGAGTTCGTGAGCAGTACGTC. This sequence encodes CASSPRDRGVREQYV.

The rearrangement links TRBV18 to TRBJ1-4, with D maybe TRBD1 (6 bases). The CDR3 runs to 14 residues. V lost 3 bases to trimming and J lost 11 bases, with 16 bases between them. Germline CDR1 and CDR2: KGHSH and LQKENI. CDR3 nucleotide sequence: TGTGCCAGCTCACCTGAAACAGGGTTGAAGAAACTGTTTTTT. It encodes CASSPETGLKKLFF.

V is TRBV18 and J is TRBJ1-4; 9 bases line up with TRBD1. The CDR3 sequence is 16 residues long. With V trimmed by 4 bases and J by 8 bases, 11 bases remained unmatched. In germline, CDR1 is KGHSH, CDR2 LQKENI. The CDR3 reads CASSRGGGQGSEKLFF. For the CDR3, the DNA is TGTGCCAGCTCACGAGGTGGGGGACAGGGATCGGAAAAACTGTTTTTT.

The chain is built from TRBV18 and TRBJ2-5; maybe TRBD2 (6 bases). Trimming removed 3 bases from V and 4 bases from J, with 15 bases in between. From germline, CDR1 is KGHSH and CDR2 LQKENI. The CDR3 runs 15 residues. For the CDR3, the DNA is TGTGCCAGCTCACCCCCCTCTGGGGGGAGAGAGACCCAGTACTTC. Translating gives CASSPPSGGRETQYF. The full variable domain, rest sourced from reference TRBV18 and TRBJ2-5, is NAGVMQNPRHLVRRRGQEARLRCSPMKGHSHVYWYRQLPEEGLKFMVYLQKENIIDESGMPKERFSAEFPKEGPSILRIQQVVRGDSAAYFCASSPPSGGRETQYFGPGTRLLVL.

The V and J genes are TRBV3-1 (or the pseudogene TRBV3-2) and TRBJ1-6; TRBD1 might be the D (5 bases). Per the germline V gene, CDR1 is LGHDT and CDR2 is YNNKEL (reference sequence). The CDR3 extends over 12 amino acids. The germline V and J ends were trimmed by 4 bases and 10 bases, with 8 bases remaining between them. The CDR3 coding sequence is TGTGCCAGCAGCCGAACAGGATCACCCCTCCACTTT. It yields the protein CASSRTGSPLHF.

CDR3 bases: TGTGCCAGCTCGCTAATAGATAGCAATCAGCCCCAGCATTTT. Translation gives CASSLIDSNQPQHF. J is TRBJ1-5 and V is TRBV18; D remains unclear. This CDR3 contains 14 residues. Germline CDR1 is KGHSH and CDR2 is LQKENI. Trimming stripped 6 bases from V and 0 bases from J, with 9 bases between.

The rearrangement joins TRBV2 to TRBJ1-3, with no clear D. CDR3 length: 14 residues. V lost 0 bases and J lost 3, with 6 bases in between. The germline V gene encodes CDR1 SNHLY and CDR2 FYNNEI. In DNA, the CDR3 is TGTGCCAGCAGTGAAGCGCTTCATGGAAACACCATATATTTT. This sequence encodes CASSEALHGNTIYF.